These T cell receptor beta chains were read from a single sample in a study of T cell responses to AZD1222 COVID-19 vaccine. The protocol was immunoSEQ multiplex PCR, while the TCRdb copy is restricted to in-frame clones and leaves out a portion. The table has some 250,000 clones, 90% to 95% seen once. The starting material was peripheral blood, obtained 28 days after the second AZD1222 dose. The source is an adult who received the AZD1222 COVID-19 vaccine. Both conserved end residues are part of each CDR3. Fields, in order: V gene, D gene, clone size, J gene, CDR3 DNA, CDR3 protein. A D gene is named only where the DNA matches it firmly. A row's size may be missing; if present it is once, few, many or a size class.

TRBV19	NA	NA	TRBJ1-5	TGTGCCAGTAGTACCTACGAGGCGCAGCCCCAGCATTTT	CASSTYEAQPQHF
TRBV3-1/TRBV3-2	NA	NA	TRBJ2-1	TGTGCCAGCAGCCCTCGAGGGGGGGCCTACAATGAGCAGTTCTTC	CASSPRGGAYNEQFF
TRBV27	TRBD1	few	TRBJ1-2	TGTGCCAGCAGCCGACAGGGGGCGATTGGCGGCTACACCTTC	CASSRQGAIGGYTF
TRBV12-3/TRBV12-4	TRBD1	NA	TRBJ2-7	TGTGCCAGCAGTTTAGTGACAGGGAATCGGCAGTACTTC	CASSLVTGNRQYF
TRBV7-2	NA	NA	TRBJ1-2	TGTGCCAGCAGCCAAAGAACCGGGATGGATGGCTACACCTTC	CASSQRTGMDGYTF
TRBV5-1	NA	NA	TRBJ1-2	TGCGCCAGCAGCTTGGCCCCGGGAGGGGGTGGCTACACCTTC	CASSLAPGGGGYTF
TRBV3-1/TRBV3-2	NA	NA	TRBJ1-1	TGTGCCAGCAGCCACCAGGGAGTGGCTGAAGCTTTCTTT	CASSHQGVAEAFF
TRBV6-2/TRBV6-3	NA	NA	TRBJ2-1	TGTGCCAGCAGTTACATCAGGGGTAATGAGCAGTTCTTC	CASSYIRGNEQFF
TRBV12-5	NA	NA	TRBJ2-1	TGTGCTAGTGGTCCGGGCACCCCCCCCAACAATGAGCAGTTCTTC	CASGPGTPPNNEQFF
TRBV5-1	NA	NA	TRBJ2-3	TGCGCCAGCAGCCTACAGGGAACAGATACGCAGTATTTT	CASSLQGTDTQYF
TRBV5-6	NA	NA	TRBJ1-2	TGTGCCAGCAGTTTGTCTGGTTCCGTTAATTATGGCTACACCTTC	CASSLSGSVNYGYTF
TRBV7-2	NA	few	TRBJ2-7	TGTGCCAGCAGCTTATACTTGGATCCCTACGAGCAGTACTTC	CASSLYLDPYEQYF
TRBV19	TRBD1	once	TRBJ1-1	TGTGCCAGTAGTACACGACAGGGACTTAACACTGAAGCTTTCTTT	CASSTRQGLNTEAFF
TRBV12-3/TRBV12-4	NA	NA	TRBJ1-1	TGTGCCAGCACCCTGAGGCGGGGTACTGAAGCTTTCTTT	CASTLRRGTEAFF
TRBV11-2	NA	NA	TRBJ2-1	TGTGCCAGCAGCTTAGCACCCTCGAGCCACAATGAGCAGTTCTTC	CASSLAPSSHNEQFF
TRBV5-1	TRBD1	NA	TRBJ2-5	TGCGCCAGCAGCCCAACTTCGGACAGGAGAGAGACCCAGTACTTC	CASSPTSDRRETQYF